The sequence of this T cell receptor beta chain was determined in a study of identical twins. This clonotype turned up a few times. Antigen: not known. Whole-study results and caveats: Less excess twin sharing appeared in beta out-of-frame sequences. With abundant cord blood beta clonotypes, insertions were fewer; memory repertoires showed no such pattern.

A universal primer site was created by template switching, with the cDNA bearing unique molecular identifiers. TCRdb fed the 5' RACE reads into MiXCR, producing one record per CDR3 protein. The sample records about 890,000 distinct CDR3 sequences, approximately 13% being singletons. Only healthy Caucasians were enrolled as donors. The V segment lost 4 bases and the J segment 3 bases; nucleotides outside the gene matches: 3. Germline values: CDR1 SGDLS, CDR2 YYNGEE. CDR3 length: 15 residues. These data also formed part of another study, on yellow fever vaccine responses in identical twins.

The sequence derives from a woman aged 18 to 35 in good health. Specimen: PBMCs. The rearrangement joins TRBV9 to TRBJ2-1; 11 nucleotides match TRBD1. The CDR3 sequence: CASSHGTGGYNEQFF. Here the CDR3 DNA reads TGTGCCAGCAGCCACGGGACAGGGGGCTACAATGAGCAGTTCTTC.